This T cell receptor beta chain was sequenced in a study of response to subunit inactivated influenza vaccine. One entry per CDR3 protein results from TCRdb running MiXCR on the RT-PCR reads. This sample has hundreds of thousands of distinct CDR3 sequences; 15% to 20% occur once, and the top ten carry approximately 11%. Trimming stripped 0 bases from V and 3 bases from J, with 16 bases between. Germline CDR1 is LNHNV and CDR2 is YYDKDF (reference sequence). The CDR3 sequence is 17 residues long. Ten or more counts support this clonotype. No antigen is known for it. Study findings and constraints: Authors suggested that a seasonal influenza vaccination recruits few new T cells each time.

The specimen was PBMCs from blood, collected approximately 5 days after vaccination. The chain links TRBV15 to TRBJ2-3, with D possibly TRBD2 on 6 matching bases. This sequence originates from a man in his fifties who received an inactivated influenza vaccine. CDR3 sequence (DNA): TGTGCCACCAGCAGAGATTTCCCGGGAGTCGAGACAGATACGCAGTATTTT. Amino acids: CATSRDFPGVETDTQYF. The full variable domain, with the rest looked up from reference TRBV15 and TRBJ2-3, is DAMVIQNPRYQVTQFGKPVTLSCSQTLNHNVMYWYQQKSSQAPKLLFHYYDKDFNNEADTPDNFQSRRPNTSFCFLDIRSPGLGDTAMYLCATSRDFPGVETDTQYFGPGTRLTVL.